The entry that follows covers one TCR beta chain sequence. Its specificity is unknown. The data are from a study of T cell responses to AZD1222 COVID-19 vaccine. Study-wide findings and caveats: A mostly white British donor set with more females was recruited, and clonal diversity was possibly underestimated.

TCRdb's copy holds only in-frame clones and misses some; the assay was immunoSEQ multiplex PCR. The table shows about 160,000 clones, with 85% to 95% occurring only once. This TCR came from an adult who received the AZD1222 COVID-19 vaccine. Material: peripheral blood, obtained 28 days after the second AZD1222 dose.

CDR3: CASSPQGGVVETQYF. CDR3 coding DNA: TGTGCCAGCAGCCCCCAGGGGGGGGTTGTAGAGACCCAGTACTTC. V gene TRBV7-3 combines with J gene TRBJ2-5; D might be TRBD1 or TRBD2, each matching 7 bases. CDR1 and CDR2 (germline): SGHTA, FQGTGA. The CDR3 length is 15 residues. V was cut by 5 bases and J by 4 bases, with 17 bases left in between.